Below, 29 T cell receptor beta chains from the same sample are listed, as sequenced in a study of blood T cell repertoires in COVID-19. The repertoire was sequenced with immunoSEQ multiplex PCR; TCRdb's copy has only in-frame clones and lacks some. Of about 240,000 clones in the sample, more than 75% were seen once. Sequenced sample: PBMCs or T cells enriched from blood (not recorded which). These receptors were taken from a woman in her thirties or forties with acute COVID-19.

The CDR3 region is CASSFTGTSGNNEQFF. Written as DNA, the CDR3 is TGTGCCAGCAGCTTCACCGGGACTAGCGGGAACAATGAGCAGTTCTTC. The chain carries TRBV9 and TRBJ2-1, with 13 bases identical to TRBD2. CDR1 and CDR2 from the germline V gene are SGDLS and YYNGEE. CDR3 length: 16 residues. V was clipped by 4 bases and J by 5 bases; unmatched bases: 6.

This clone appeared a few times. The CDR3 coding sequence is TGTGCCAGCAGCCGTCTATTCGGGGCCGGGGAGCTGTTTTTT. As protein: CASSRLFGAGELFF. This chain joins TRBV14 and TRBJ2-2; D perhaps matches TRBD2 (5 bases). The CDR3 has 14 amino acids. Germline V lookup: CDR1 SGHDN, CDR2 FVKESK. V was clipped by 4 bases and J by 6 bases, with 12 bases between them.

The V gene is TRBV3-1 (or the pseudogene TRBV3-2), the J gene TRBJ2-1; unclear D gene. V was pared by 1 base and J by 1 base, with 8 bases between. Germline values: CDR1 LGHDT, CDR2 YNNKEL (reference sequence). This CDR3 spans 15 amino acids. The CDR3 loop is CASSQALVSYNEQFF. CDR3 bases: TGTGCCAGCAGCCAAGCTCTAGTGTCCTACAATGAGCAGTTCTTC.

The sample holds a few counts of this clone. Here the CDR3 DNA reads TGTGCCAGCAGTTTCTCGGTCTATGGCTACACCTTC. This gives the protein CASSFSVYGYTF. This chain joins TRBV12-3 or TRBV12-4 and TRBJ1-2; D remains unclear. The CDR3 contains 12 residues. Deletions cut 3 bases from V and 4 bases from J, with 6 bases between.

In nucleotides, the CDR3 is TGTGCCAGCAGCTCTTTAGCGGGAGCCCCAGAGACCCAGTACTTC. Its protein is CASSSLAGAPETQYF. The chain carries TRBV11-3 and TRBJ2-5; 9 positions agree with TRBD2. CDR1 is SGHNT and CDR2 is YENEEA in the germline V gene. This CDR3 is built from 15 residues. Losses at the gene ends were 4 bases for V and 4 bases for J; bases not matched to a gene: 7. Full variable domain (remainder filled in from reference TRBV11-3 and TRBJ2-5): EAGVVQSPRYKIIEKKQPVAFWCNPISGHNTLYWYLQNLGQGPELLIRYENEEAVDDSQLPKDRFSAERLKGVDSTLKIQPAELGDSAVYLCASSSLAGAPETQYFGPGTRLLVL.

The rearrangement uses TRBV7-8 and TRBJ1-1, with D perhaps TRBD1 (5 bases). Looked up from germline, CDR1 is SGHVS and CDR2 is FQNEAQ. Trimming pared 7 bases from V and 3 bases from J, leaving 15 bases between. The CDR3 runs 14 residues. The CDR3 here is CASNRRGMDTEAFF. The CDR3 DNA follows: TGTGCCAGCAACCGTCGGGGGATGGACACTGAAGCTTTCTTT.

The J gene is TRBJ1-4, the V gene TRBV5-1; TRBD1 matches at 7 bases. The V and J ends lost 0 bases and 7 bases, in that order; junction bases with no gene match: 9. Germline V gene data show CDR1 as SGHRS and CDR2 as YFSETQ. The CDR3 is 16 residues long. The CDR3 coding sequence is TGCGCCAGCAGCTTGGCCGGCGGGGCAGGGGGTGAAAAACTGTTTTTT. As protein: CASSLAGGAGGEKLFF. The complete variable domain, with remaining parts taken from reference TRBV5-1 and TRBJ1-4, reads KAGVTQTPRYLIKTRGQQVTLSCSPISGHRSVSWYQQTPGQGLQFLFEYFSETQRNKGNFPGRFSGRQFSNSRSEMNVSTLELGDSALYLCASSLAGGAGGEKLFFGSGTQLSVL.

This chain uses TRBV12-5 with TRBJ2-2, with D possibly being TRBD1 (6 bases). This CDR3 region has 13 residues. The germline V and J ends were trimmed by 6 bases and 6 bases, with 11 bases remaining between them. Germline loops: CDR1 LGHNT, CDR2 FRNRAP. CDR3 nucleotides: TGTGCTAGTGGCCGCGACAGGTCCGGGGAGCTGTTTTTT. Translation: CASGRDRSGELFF.

The J gene is TRBJ2-5, the V gene TRBV12-3 or TRBV12-4, with TRBD2 as a possible D gene (6 bases). CDR3 size: 13 residues. V was pared by 2 bases and J by 4 bases, with 8 bases between. CDR3 coding DNA: TGTGCCAGCAGTTTAATGGGGGGAGAGACCCAGTACTTC. This codes for CASSLMGGETQYF.

The V and J genes are TRBV29-1 and TRBJ2-5, with 7 positions matching TRBD2. The trim removed 2 bases at V and 3 bases at J, leaving 0 bases unmatched. The CDR3 is 12 residues long. Per the germline V gene, CDR1 is SQVTM and CDR2 is ANQGSEA. CDR3 amino acids: CSVESGKETQYF. Here the CDR3 DNA reads TGCAGCGTTGAAAGCGGGAAAGAGACCCAGTACTTC.

The CDR3 DNA reads TGTGCCAGCGGAGCAGGGGAAGATGGCTACACCTTC. It specifies CASGAGEDGYTF. This chain joins TRBV2 and TRBJ1-2, with a possible D match to TRBD1 (6 bases). The CDR3 length is 12 residues. Between the trimmed V and J ends, which lost 8 bases and 6 bases, there was a span of 13 bases. Germline loops: CDR1 SNHLY, CDR2 FYNNEI.

The chain carries TRBV9 and TRBJ2-5; TRBD2 agrees at 9 bases. This CDR3 comprises 14 residues. V dropped 4 bases and J dropped 5; count of bases not matched to a gene: 6. Germline-derived CDR1 and CDR2 are SGDLS and YYNGEE. This chain's CDR3 is CASSSGRRGETQYF. The CDR3 nucleotides are TGTGCCAGCAGCAGCGGGAGGAGGGGGGAGACCCAGTACTTC. The full variable domain, with the rest looked up from reference TRBV9 and TRBJ2-5, is DSGVTQTPKHLITATGQRVTLRCSPRSGDLSVYWYQQSLDQGLQFLIQYYNGEERAKGNILERFSAQQFPDLHSELNLSSLELGDSALYFCASSSGRRGETQYFGPGTRLLVL.

CDR3 DNA: TGTGCCAGCAGCCTCGGACAGGGACACAATGAAAAACTGTTTTTT. Its translation: CASSLGQGHNEKLFF. This rearrangement joins TRBV5-8 to TRBJ1-4; 8 bases map to TRBD1. Germline assignment: CDR1 SGHTS and CDR2 YDEGEE. V trimming: 4 bases; J trimming: 5 bases; junction bases outside the gene matches: 7. The CDR3 is 15 residues long.

The chain uses TRBV7-8 and TRBJ2-2; TRBD2 matches at 14 bases. Germline loops: CDR1 SGHVS, CDR2 FQNEAQ. This CDR3 has 17 residues. With 1 base clipped from V and 5 bases from J, the junction kept 3 bases outside the gene matches. The CDR3 protein is CASSLVGLAGGTGELFF. The CDR3 DNA is TGTGCCAGCAGCTTAGTTGGACTAGCGGGAGGTACCGGGGAGCTGTTTTTT.

This clone was found many times. The CDR3 DNA reads as TGTGCCAGCAGCCCGTCTCCTGAGGGAGGCACTGAAGCTTTCTTT. Its translation is CASSPSPEGGTEAFF. This rearrangement joins TRBV3-1 (or the pseudogene TRBV3-2) to TRBJ1-1; D remains ambiguous. V lost 4 bases, J lost 4 bases, and 16 bases lay in between. The CDR3 loop spans 15 amino acids. The germline gives CDR1 LGHDT, CDR2 YNNKEL (reference sequence).

The genes are TRBV6-5 and TRBJ2-7, with D possibly TRBD1 on 5 matching bases. With 1 base removed from V and 0 bases from J, the gap between germline ends came to 7 bases. The V gene's germline CDR1 is MNHEY and CDR2 SVGAGI. The CDR3 is made up of 14 amino acids. CDR3 loop: CASSYLQASYEQYF. As DNA, the CDR3 is TGTGCCAGCAGTTACTTACAGGCCTCCTACGAGCAGTACTTC.

V is TRBV11-3 and J is TRBJ2-3; a possible D gene is TRBD2 (6 bases). Germline V gene sequence: CDR1 SGHNT, CDR2 YENEEA. The ends were cut back, 4 bases at V and 3 bases at J, with 23 bases in the middle. The CDR3 is 18 amino acids. In nucleotides, the CDR3 is TGTGCCAGCAGCTCGGACTACGCGCAGGGTAAAGTGACAGATACGCAGTATTTT. Translated: CASSSDYAQGKVTDTQYF.

The chain couples TRBV3-1 (or the pseudogene TRBV3-2) to TRBJ1-2; D is undetermined. V lost 4 bases and J lost 8, with 8 bases in between. The CDR3 sequence is 11 residues long. Germline assignment: CDR1 LGHDT and CDR2 YNNKEL (reference sequence). The CDR3, as DNA: TGTGCCAGCAGCCGCAACCAGGGCTACACCTTC. Encoded protein: CASSRNQGYTF.

This chain uses TRBV18 with TRBJ1-6; 7 bases agree with TRBD1. CDR3 size: 16 residues. CDR1 KGHSH and CDR2 LQKENI come from the germline V gene. V shed 3 bases, J shed 7 bases, and the junction held 9 bases outside the gene matches. The CDR3 here is CASSPDRETANSPLHF. The CDR3 bases are TGTGCCAGCTCACCCGACAGGGAGACGGCCAATTCACCCCTCCACTTT.

This CDR3 reads CASSPRDTGELFF. The CDR3 DNA is TGTGCCAGCAGCCCCCGAGACACCGGGGAGCTGTTTTTT. The J gene is TRBJ2-2, the V gene TRBV3-1 (or the pseudogene TRBV3-2); D is unclear. Trimming left V 4 bases short and J 3 bases short, with 6 bases between. The CDR3 runs to 13 residues. Germline CDR1 LGHDT, CDR2 YNNKEL (reference sequence).

The chain employs TRBV5-1 and TRBJ2-7; D might be TRBD1 (5 bases). The CDR3 totals 14 residues. CDR1 is SGHRS, CDR2 YFSETQ, per germline. Trimming stripped 0 bases from V and 6 bases from J, with 13 bases between. The CDR3 DNA sequence: TGCGCCAGCAGCTTGGGTCGGAGTGACAGCGAGCAGTACTTC. Translated: CASSLGRSDSEQYF.

CDR3 region: CASNPTSGPNTGELFF. The DNA of the CDR3 is TGCGCCAGCAACCCGACTAGCGGGCCTAACACCGGGGAGCTGTTTTTT. The chain recombines TRBV4-1 with TRBJ2-2, with 10 bases matching TRBD2. The CDR3 runs 16 residues. Trimming took 7 bases from V and 2 from J; bases not matched to a gene: 7. Looked up from germline, CDR1 is MGHRA and CDR2 is YSYEKL.

V gene TRBV6-5 combines with J gene TRBJ2-1, with D possibly TRBD2 on 5 matching bases. CDR3 length: 15 amino acids. V lost 7 bases, J lost 3 bases, and 16 bases lay in between. Germline CDR1 MNHEY, CDR2 SVGAGI. The DNA for the CDR3 is TGTGCCAGCATCCCTGGGAGACTTCACTACAATGAGCAGTTCTTC. Translated: CASIPGRLHYNEQFF.

The rearrangement links TRBV30 to TRBJ1-5; the D is unclear. CDR1 and CDR2 from the germline V gene are GTSNPN and SVGIG (reference sequence). This CDR3 has 14 residues. The V end was cut by 3 bases, the J end by 0 bases, with 9 bases between. The CDR3 loop is CAWRGEGSNQPQHF. The CDR3 DNA is TGTGCCTGGAGGGGAGAGGGTAGCAATCAGCCCCAGCATTTT.

This clone was seen at least ten times. The genes are TRBV13 and TRBJ2-7, with D tentatively TRBD2 (6 bases). In germline, CDR1 is PRHDT, CDR2 FYEKMQ (reference sequence). The length of the CDR3 is 12 residues. Between the trimmed V and J ends, which lost 3 bases and 5 bases, there was a span of 8 bases. The DNA of the CDR3 is TGTGCCAGCAGCTTTGCGGGGAACGAGCAGTACTTC. Its translation is CASSFAGNEQYF. The variable domain in full, with the rest retrieved from reference TRBV13 and TRBJ2-7, is AAGVIQSPRHLIKEKRETATLKCYPIPRHDTVYWYQQGPGQDPQFLISFYEKMQSDKGSIPDRFSAQQFSDYHSELNMSSLELGDSALYFCASSFAGNEQYFGPGTRLTVT.

The rearrangement uses TRBV10-1 and TRBJ2-3; TRBD2 aligns across 9 bases. Germline CDR1 WNHNN, CDR2 SYGVQD (reference sequence). Trimming took 10 bases from V and 4 from J; bases not matched to a gene: 24. This CDR3 spans 19 amino acids. The CDR3 sequence is CATKGGGRAQGVSADTQYF. The CDR3 region has the DNA TGCGCCACCAAGGGGGGCGGGAGGGCCCAAGGAGTCTCGGCAGATACGCAGTATTTT.

This rearrangement joins TRBV5-4 to TRBJ2-5, with D possibly being TRBD2 (6 bases). This CDR3 contains 14 residues. Looked up from germline, CDR1 is SGHNT and CDR2 is YYREEE (reference sequence). Trimming pared 2 bases from V and 1 base from J, leaving 9 bases between. CDR3 sequence reads: CASSLGDSQETQYF. CDR3 DNA sequence: TGTGCCAGCAGCTTAGGGGACTCCCAAGAGACCCAGTACTTC. Drawing the rest from reference TRBV5-4 and TRBJ2-5, the complete variable domain is ETGVTQSPTHLIKTRGQQVTLRCSSQSGHNTVSWYQQALGQGPQFIFQYYREEENGRGNFPPRFSGLQFPNYSSELNVNALELDDSALYLCASSLGDSQETQYFGPGTRLLVL.

The genes are TRBV3-1 (or the pseudogene TRBV3-2) and TRBJ2-7; 7 nucleotides agree with TRBD2. V lost 1 base and J lost 0; bases outside the gene matches: 6. Germline assignment: CDR1 LGHDT and CDR2 YNNKEL (reference sequence). The CDR3 is made up of 16 amino acids. The DNA for the CDR3 is TGTGCCAGCAGCCAAGTCACCGGGGGGATCTCCTACGAGCAGTACTTC. This encodes CASSQVTGGISYEQYF.

This sequence joins TRBV7-3 and TRBJ2-2; D is possibly TRBD2 (5 bases). CDR3 length: 15 residues. V shed 5 bases and J shed 3 bases, with 13 bases lying between them. CDR1 SGHTA and CDR2 FQGTGA come from the germline V gene. The CDR3 loop is CASSAAGGYTGELFF. CDR3 bases: TGTGCCAGCAGCGCCGCTGGCGGGTACACCGGGGAGCTGTTTTTT.